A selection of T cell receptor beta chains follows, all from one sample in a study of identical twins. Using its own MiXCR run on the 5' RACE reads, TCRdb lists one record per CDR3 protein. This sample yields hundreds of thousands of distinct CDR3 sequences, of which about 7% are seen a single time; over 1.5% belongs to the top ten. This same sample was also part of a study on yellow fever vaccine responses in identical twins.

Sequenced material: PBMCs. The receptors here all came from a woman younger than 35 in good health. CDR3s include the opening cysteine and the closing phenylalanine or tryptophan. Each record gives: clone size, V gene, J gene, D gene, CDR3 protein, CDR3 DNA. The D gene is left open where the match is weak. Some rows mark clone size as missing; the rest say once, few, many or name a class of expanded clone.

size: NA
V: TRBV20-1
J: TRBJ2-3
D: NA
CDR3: CSASRLADYTDTQYF
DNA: TGCAGTGCTAGCCGCTTGGCGGACTACACAGATACGCAGTATTTT

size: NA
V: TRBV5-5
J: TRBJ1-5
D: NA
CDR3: CASSLDQGNQPQHF
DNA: TGTGCCAGCAGCTTGGATCAGGGCAATCAGCCCCAGCATTTT

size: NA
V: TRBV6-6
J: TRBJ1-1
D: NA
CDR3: CASSSGLTFF
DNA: TGTGCCAGCAGTTCGGGACTGACTTTCTTT

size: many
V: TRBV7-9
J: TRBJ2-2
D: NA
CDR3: CASSQGVAVAGELFF
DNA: TGTGCCAGCAGCCAGGGGGTAGCGGTCGCCGGGGAGCTGTTTTTT

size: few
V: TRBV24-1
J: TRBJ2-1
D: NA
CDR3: CATSDPRGIGSYNEQFF
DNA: TGTGCCACCAGTGACCCCAGGGGAATCGGCTCCTACAATGAGCAGTTCTTC

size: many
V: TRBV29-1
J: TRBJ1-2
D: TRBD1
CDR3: CSVWTGTAYGYTF
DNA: TGCAGCGTTTGGACAGGGACCGCCTATGGCTACACCTTC

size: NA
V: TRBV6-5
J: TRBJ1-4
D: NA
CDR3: CASSYSRVKEKPFF
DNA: TGTGCCAGCAGTTATTCCAGGGTTAAGGAAAAACCTTTTTTT

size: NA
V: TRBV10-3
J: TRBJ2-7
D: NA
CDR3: CATSSAYEQYF
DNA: TGTGCCACGTCTTCGGCGTACGAGCAGTACTTC

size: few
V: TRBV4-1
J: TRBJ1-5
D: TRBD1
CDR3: CASSQGQGPNQPQHF
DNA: TGCGCCAGCAGCCAAGGACAGGGTCCCAATCAGCCCCAGCATTTT

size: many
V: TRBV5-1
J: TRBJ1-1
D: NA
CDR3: CASSLGVGTEAFF
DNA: TGTGCCAGCAGCTTAGGGGTGGGCACTGAAGCTTTCTTT

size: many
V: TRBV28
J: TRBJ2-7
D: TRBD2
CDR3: CATDDSLGTSGISYEQYF
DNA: TGTGCCACAGACGACAGTTTGGGGACTAGCGGGATATCCTACGAGCAGTACTTC